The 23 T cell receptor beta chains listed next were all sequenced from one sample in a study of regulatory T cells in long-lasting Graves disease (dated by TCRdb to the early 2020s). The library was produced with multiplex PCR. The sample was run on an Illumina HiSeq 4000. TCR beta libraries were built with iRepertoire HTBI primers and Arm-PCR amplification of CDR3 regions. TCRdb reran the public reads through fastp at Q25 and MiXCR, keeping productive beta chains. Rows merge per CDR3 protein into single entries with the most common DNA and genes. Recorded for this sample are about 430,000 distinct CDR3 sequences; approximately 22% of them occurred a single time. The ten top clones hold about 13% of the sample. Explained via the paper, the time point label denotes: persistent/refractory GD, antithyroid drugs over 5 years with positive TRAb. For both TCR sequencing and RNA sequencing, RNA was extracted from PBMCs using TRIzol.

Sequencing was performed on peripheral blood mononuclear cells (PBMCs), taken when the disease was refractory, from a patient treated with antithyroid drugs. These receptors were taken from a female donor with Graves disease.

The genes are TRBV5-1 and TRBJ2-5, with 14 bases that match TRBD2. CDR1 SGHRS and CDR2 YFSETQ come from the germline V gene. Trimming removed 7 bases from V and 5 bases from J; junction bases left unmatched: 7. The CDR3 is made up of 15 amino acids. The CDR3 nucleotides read TGCGCCAGCGGGGGACTAGCGGGAGAGATGGAGACCCAGTACTTC. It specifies CASGGLAGEMETQYF.

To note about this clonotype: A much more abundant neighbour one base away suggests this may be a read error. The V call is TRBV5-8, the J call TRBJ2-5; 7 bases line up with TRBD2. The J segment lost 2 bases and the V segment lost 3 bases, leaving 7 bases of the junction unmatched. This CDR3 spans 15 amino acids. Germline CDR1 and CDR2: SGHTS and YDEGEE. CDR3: CASSWELAAQETQYF. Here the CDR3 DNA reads TGTGCCAGCAGCTGGGAGCTAGCGGCACAAGAGACCCAGTACTTC.

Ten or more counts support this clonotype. CDR3 sequence (DNA): TGTGCCAGCAGTATATCGGTTAGCAATCAGCCCCAGCATTTT. It is translated as CASSISVSNQPQHF. This rearrangement joins TRBV28 to TRBJ1-5, with D unclear. V was cut by 5 bases and J by 0 bases, with 8 bases left in between. The germline V gene encodes CDR1 MDHEN and CDR2 SYDVKM. CDR3 length: 14 amino acids.

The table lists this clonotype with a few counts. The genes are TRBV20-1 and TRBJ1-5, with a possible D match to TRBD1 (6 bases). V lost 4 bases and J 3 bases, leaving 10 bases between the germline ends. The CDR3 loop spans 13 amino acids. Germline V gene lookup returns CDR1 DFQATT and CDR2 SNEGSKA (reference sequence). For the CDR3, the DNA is TGCAGTGCTATGGGACATCCCAATCAGCCCCAGCATTTT. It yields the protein CSAMGHPNQPQHF.

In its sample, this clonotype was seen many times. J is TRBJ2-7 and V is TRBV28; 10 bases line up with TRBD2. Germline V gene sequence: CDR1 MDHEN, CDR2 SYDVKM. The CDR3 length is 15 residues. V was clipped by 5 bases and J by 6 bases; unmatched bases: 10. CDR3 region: CASSQTSSGSVEQYF. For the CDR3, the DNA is TGTGCCAGCAGTCAAACCTCTAGCGGGAGTGTCGAGCAGTACTTC.

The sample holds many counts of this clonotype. The CDR3 DNA is TGTGCCATCAACGACAGGGATCTGGGCACTGAAGCTTTCTTT. Amino acids: CAINDRDLGTEAFF. V gene TRBV10-3 combines with J gene TRBJ1-1; 7 positions agree with TRBD1. V dropped 7 bases and J dropped 4; count of bases not matched to a gene: 9. Germline V gives CDR1 ENHRY, CDR2 SYGVKD. There are 14 residues in the CDR3.

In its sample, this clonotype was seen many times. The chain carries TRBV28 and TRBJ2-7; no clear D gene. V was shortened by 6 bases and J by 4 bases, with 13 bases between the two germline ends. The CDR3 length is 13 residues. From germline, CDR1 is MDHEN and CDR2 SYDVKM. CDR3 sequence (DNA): TGTGCCAGCAGCGTCAATGAAGGTTACGAGCAGTACTTC. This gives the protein CASSVNEGYEQYF.

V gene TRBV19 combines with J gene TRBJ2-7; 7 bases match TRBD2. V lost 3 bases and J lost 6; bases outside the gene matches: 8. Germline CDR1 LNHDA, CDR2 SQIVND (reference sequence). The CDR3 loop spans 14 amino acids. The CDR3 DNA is TGTGCCAGTAGTATCCTGACGGGAGGAGGCGAGCAGTACTTC. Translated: CASSILTGGGEQYF.

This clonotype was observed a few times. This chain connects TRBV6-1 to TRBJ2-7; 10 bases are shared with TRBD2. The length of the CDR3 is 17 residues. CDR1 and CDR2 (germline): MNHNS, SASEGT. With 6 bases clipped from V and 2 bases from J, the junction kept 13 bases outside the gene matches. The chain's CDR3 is CASSEREGPRLTYEQYF. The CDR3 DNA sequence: TGTGCCAGCAGCGAGCGGGAGGGCCCTCGGCTAACCTACGAGCAGTACTTC.

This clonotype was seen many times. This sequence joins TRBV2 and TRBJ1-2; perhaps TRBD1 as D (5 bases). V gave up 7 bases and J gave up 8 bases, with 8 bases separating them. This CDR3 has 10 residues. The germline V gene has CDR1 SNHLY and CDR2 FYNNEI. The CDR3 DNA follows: TGTGCCAGCACGCAGGGCGGCTACACCTTC. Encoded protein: CASTQGGYTF.

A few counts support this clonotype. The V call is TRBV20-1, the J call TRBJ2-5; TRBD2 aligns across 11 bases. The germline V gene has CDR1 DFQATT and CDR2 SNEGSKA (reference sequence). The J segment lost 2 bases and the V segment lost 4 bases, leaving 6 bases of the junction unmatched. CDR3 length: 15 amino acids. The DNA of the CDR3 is TGCAGTGCTACCGGGACTAGCGGACGGCAAGAGACCCAGTACTTC. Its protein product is CSATGTSGRQETQYF.

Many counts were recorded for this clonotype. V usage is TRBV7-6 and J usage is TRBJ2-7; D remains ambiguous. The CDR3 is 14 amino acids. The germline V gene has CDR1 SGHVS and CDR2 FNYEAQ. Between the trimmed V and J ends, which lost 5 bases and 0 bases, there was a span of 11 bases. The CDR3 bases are TGTGCCAGCAGCCTAACCCGAAGCTCCTACGAGCAGTACTTC. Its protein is CASSLTRSSYEQYF.

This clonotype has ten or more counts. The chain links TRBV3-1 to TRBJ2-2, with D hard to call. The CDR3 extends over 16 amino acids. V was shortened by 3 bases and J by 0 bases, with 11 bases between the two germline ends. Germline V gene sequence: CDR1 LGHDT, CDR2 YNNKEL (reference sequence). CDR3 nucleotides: TGTGCCAGCAGCCATCCCGGTTCAGCGAACACCGGGGAGCTGTTTTTT. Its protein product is CASSHPGSANTGELFF.

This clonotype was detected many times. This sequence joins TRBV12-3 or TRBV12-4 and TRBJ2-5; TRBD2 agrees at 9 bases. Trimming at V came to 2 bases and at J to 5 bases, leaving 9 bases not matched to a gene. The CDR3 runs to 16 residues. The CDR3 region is CASSLIVAGDGETQYF. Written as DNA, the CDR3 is TGTGCCAGCAGTTTAATAGTAGCGGGAGACGGGGAGACCCAGTACTTC.

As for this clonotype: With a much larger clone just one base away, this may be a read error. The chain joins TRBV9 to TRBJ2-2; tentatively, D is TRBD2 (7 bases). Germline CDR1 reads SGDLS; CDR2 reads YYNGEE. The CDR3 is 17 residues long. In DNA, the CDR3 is TGTGCCGGCAGCGTAAGCGGGGACAACGCGAACACCGGGGAGCTGTTTTTT. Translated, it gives CAGSVSGDNANTGELFF.

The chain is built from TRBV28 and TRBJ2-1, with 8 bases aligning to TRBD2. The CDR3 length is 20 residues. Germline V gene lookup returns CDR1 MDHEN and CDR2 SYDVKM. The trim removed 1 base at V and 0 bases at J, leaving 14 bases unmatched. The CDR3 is CASSLSLWLAGPPSYNEQFF. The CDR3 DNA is TGTGCCAGCAGTTTATCCTTGTGGCTAGCGGGCCCTCCCTCCTACAATGAGCAGTTCTTC.

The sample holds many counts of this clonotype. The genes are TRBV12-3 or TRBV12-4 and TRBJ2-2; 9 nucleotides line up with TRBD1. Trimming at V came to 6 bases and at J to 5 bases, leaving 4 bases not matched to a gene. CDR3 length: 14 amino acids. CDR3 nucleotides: TGTGCCAGCAGCCGCGGACAGGGGACCGGGGAGCTGTTTTTT. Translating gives CASSRGQGTGELFF.

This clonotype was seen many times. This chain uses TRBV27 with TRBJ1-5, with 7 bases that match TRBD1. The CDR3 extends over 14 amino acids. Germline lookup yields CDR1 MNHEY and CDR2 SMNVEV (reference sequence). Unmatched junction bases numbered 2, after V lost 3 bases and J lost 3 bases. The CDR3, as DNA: TGTGCCAGCAGTTTCGACAGGGACAATCAGCCCCAGCATTTT. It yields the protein CASSFDRDNQPQHF.

The CDR3 here is CASSASTGTPHYEQYF. The DNA of the CDR3 is TGTGCCAGCAGCGCCTCGACCGGGACACCACACTACGAGCAGTACTTC. The chain has TRBV7-9 and TRBJ2-7, with a tentative D call TRBD1 (6 bases). V was trimmed by 5 bases and J by 3 bases, leaving 20 bases between them. Germline V gene lookup returns CDR1 SEHNR and CDR2 FQNEAQ (reference sequence). CDR3 length: 16 amino acids.

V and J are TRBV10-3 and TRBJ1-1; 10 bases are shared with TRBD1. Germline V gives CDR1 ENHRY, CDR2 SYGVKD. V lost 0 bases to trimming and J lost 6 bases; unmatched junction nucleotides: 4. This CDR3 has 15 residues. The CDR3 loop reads CAISESRDRGPEAFF. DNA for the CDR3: TGTGCCATCAGTGAGTCCCGGGACAGGGGTCCTGAAGCTTTCTTT.

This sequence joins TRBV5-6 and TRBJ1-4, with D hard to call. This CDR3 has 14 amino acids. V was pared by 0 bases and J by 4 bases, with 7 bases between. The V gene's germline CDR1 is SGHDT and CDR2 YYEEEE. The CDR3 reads CASSLGHRNEKLFF. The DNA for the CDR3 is TGTGCCAGCAGCTTGGGACACCGTAATGAAAAACTGTTTTTT.

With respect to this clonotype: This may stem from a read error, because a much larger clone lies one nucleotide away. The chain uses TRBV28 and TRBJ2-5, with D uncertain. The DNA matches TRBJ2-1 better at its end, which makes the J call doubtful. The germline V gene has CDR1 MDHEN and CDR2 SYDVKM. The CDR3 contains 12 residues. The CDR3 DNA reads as TGTGCCAGCAGTTTACCCGGCAATGGGCAGTTCTTC. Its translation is CASSLPGNGQFF.

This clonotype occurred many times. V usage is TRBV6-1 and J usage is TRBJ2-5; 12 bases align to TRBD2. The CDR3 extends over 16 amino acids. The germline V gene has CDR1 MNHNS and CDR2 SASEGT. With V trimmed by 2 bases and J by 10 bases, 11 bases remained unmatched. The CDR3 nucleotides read TGTGCCAGCAGTGAACTAGCGGGAGGGCCTACCCCTGACCAGTACTTC. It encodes CASSELAGGPTPDQYF.